Following are 28 T cell receptor beta chains from one sample sequenced in a study of cytomegalovirus exposure and HLA in healthy donors. Researchers ran the PCR with 60 Vbeta and 13 Jbeta primers. Data came from immunoSEQ multiplex PCR; TCRdb stores just in-frame clones and leaves some out. The sample lists 190,000 or so clones; 80% were seen once. Sequencing was carried out using PBMCs. The source is a boy between 10 and 17 years old in good health and CMV-seronegative.

V and J are TRBV5-4 and TRBJ2-1, with D maybe TRBD2 (5 bases). V lost 4 bases and J 3 bases, leaving 14 bases between the germline ends. This CDR3 spans 15 amino acids. Germline V CDR1 and CDR2: SGHNT, YYREEE (reference sequence). CDR3 in amino acids: CASSPAASHYNEQFF. As DNA, the CDR3 is TGTGCCAGCAGCCCGGCAGCTAGCCACTACAATGAGCAGTTCTTC. Together with reference TRBV5-4 and TRBJ2-1, the CDR3 gives the full variable domain: ETGVTQSPTHLIKTRGQQVTLRCSSQSGHNTVSWYQQALGQGPQFIFQYYREEENGRGNFPPRFSGLQFPNYSSELNVNALELDDSALYLCASSPAASHYNEQFFGPGTRLTVL.

The rearrangement links TRBV10-3 to TRBJ2-1; D remains unclear. V was shortened by 10 bases and J by 7 bases, with 8 bases between the two germline ends. CDR3 length equals 10 residues. Germline V CDR1 and CDR2: ENHRY, SYGVKD. The CDR3 protein is CATGVNEQFF. The CDR3 nucleotides read TGTGCCACCGGTGTGAATGAGCAGTTCTTC.

V is TRBV5-8 and J is TRBJ2-3, with D unresolved. The length of the CDR3 is 13 residues. Trimming took 1 base from V and 1 from J, leaving 4 bases between them. Per germline, CDR1 SGHTS and CDR2 YDEGEE. In nucleotides, the CDR3 is TGTGCCAGCAGCTTGACAGGCACAGATACGCAGTATTTT. Its protein is CASSLTGTDTQYF. Filled out from reference TRBV5-8 and TRBJ2-3, the complete variable domain reads EAGVTQSPTHLIKTRGQQATLRCSPISGHTSVYWYQQALGLGLQFLLWYDEGEERNRGNFPPRFSGRQFPNYSSELNVNALELEDSALYLCASSLTGTDTQYFGPGTRLTVL.

This chain connects TRBV2 to TRBJ2-2, with TRBD2 matching over 7 bases. This CDR3 has 13 residues. Germline CDR1 and CDR2: SNHLY and FYNNEI. V dropped 4 bases and J dropped 6; count of bases not matched to a gene: 2. The CDR3 DNA is TGTGCCAGCAGTGGACTAGCTCCCGGGGAGCTGTTTTTT. This gives the protein CASSGLAPGELFF.

The V gene is TRBV9, the J gene TRBJ2-5; 14 bases line up with TRBD2. The germline V gene has CDR1 SGDLS and CDR2 YYNGEE. The CDR3 covers 16 residues. The J segment lost 3 bases and the V segment lost 3 bases, leaving 4 bases of the junction unmatched. This chain's CDR3 is CASSGGTSGGEETQYF. CDR3 DNA sequence: TGTGCCAGCAGCGGCGGGACTAGCGGGGGTGAAGAGACCCAGTACTTC. The full variable domain, its missing parts supplied by reference TRBV9 and TRBJ2-5, is DSGVTQTPKHLITATGQRVTLRCSPRSGDLSVYWYQQSLDQGLQFLIQYYNGEERAKGNILERFSAQQFPDLHSELNLSSLELGDSALYFCASSGGTSGGEETQYFGPGTRLLVL.

The chain combines TRBV16 with TRBJ1-5; the D gene is possibly TRBD1 (5 bases). Germline-derived CDR1 and CDR2 are KGHSY and FQNENV. The V gene lost 0 bases and the J gene lost 5 bases, with 20 bases spanning the gap. The CDR3 loop spans 18 amino acids. CDR3 DNA sequence: TGTGCCAGCAGCCAATCGGGCGGTGCGGGGCGGGGATATCAGCCCCAGCATTTT. Protein: CASSQSGGAGRGYQPQHF.

The rearrangement links TRBV30 to TRBJ1-4, with D possibly TRBD1 on 5 matching bases. The V end was cut by 7 bases, the J end by 8 bases, with 14 bases between. From germline, CDR1 is GTSNPN and CDR2 SVGIG (reference sequence). The CDR3 runs to 12 residues. This CDR3 reads CALEGRNEKLFF. Here the CDR3 DNA reads TGTGCCTTGGAGGGACGAAACGAAAAACTGTTTTTT. Full variable domain (missing parts from reference TRBV30 and TRBJ1-4): SQTIHQWPATLVQPVGSPLSLECTVEGTSNPNLYWYRQAAGRGLQLLFYSVGIGQISSEVPQNLSASRPQDRQFILSSKKLLLSDSGFYLCALEGRNEKLFFGSGTQLSVL.

The V call is TRBV27, the J call TRBJ2-3, with a weak D call TRBD2 (6 bases). Between the trimmed V and J ends, which lost 2 bases and 2 bases, there was a span of 8 bases. The CDR3 sequence is 14 residues long. Germline CDR1 MNHEY, CDR2 SMNVEV (reference sequence). CDR3 in amino acids: CASSLAGLTDTQYF. The CDR3 region has the DNA TGTGCCAGCAGTTTAGCGGGACTCACAGATACGCAGTATTTT.

This clone was detected a few times. The chain recombines TRBV4-1 with TRBJ1-2; 7 positions agree with TRBD1. The CDR3 loop spans 17 amino acids. The V gene end was trimmed by 3 bases and the J gene end by 8 bases; junction bases not matched to a gene: 18. Germline CDR1 reads MGHRA; CDR2 reads YSYEKL. The CDR3 region has the DNA TGCGCCAGCAGCCACGGTTTTAGGGGGCAAAGGTGGGAGGGCTACACCTTC. Residues: CASSHGFRGQRWEGYTF.

V is TRBV5-6 and J is TRBJ1-1; TRBD1 might be the D (5 bases). Trimming shortened V by 1 base and J by 6 bases, and 13 bases separated the two germline ends. CDR1 and CDR2 from the germline V gene are SGHDT and YYEEEE. The CDR3 consists of 14 residues. CDR3 in amino acids: CASSLLVLGAEAFF. In nucleotides, the CDR3 is TGTGCCAGCAGCTTGTTGGTTTTAGGGGCTGAAGCTTTCTTT.

This clone was observed a handful of times. V is TRBV18 and J is TRBJ2-5; maybe TRBD2 (5 bases). V was pared by 1 base and J by 5 bases, with 11 bases between. The CDR3 consists of 14 residues. Per the germline V gene, CDR1 is KGHSH and CDR2 is LQKENI. Here the CDR3 reads CASSPRPAAETQYF. In nucleotides, the CDR3 is TGTGCCAGCTCACCACGTCCAGCGGCGGAGACCCAGTACTTC.

The chain carries TRBV19 and TRBJ1-2, with 8 bases lining up with TRBD1. The CDR3 runs 15 residues. After removal of 2 bases from V and 5 bases from J, the junction contained 7 bases not matched to a gene. The germline V gene has CDR1 LNHDA and CDR2 SQIVND (reference sequence). The CDR3 nucleotides are TGTGCCAGTAGTATATCGAACAGGGGGATGTATGGCTACACCTTC. Protein sequence: CASSISNRGMYGYTF. Using reference TRBV19 and TRBJ1-2 for the parts outside the CDR3, the full variable domain is DGGITQSPKYLFRKEGQNVTLSCEQNLNHDAMYWYRQDPGQGLRLIYYSQIVNDFQKGDIAEGYSVSREKKESFPLTVTSAQKNPTAFYLCASSISNRGMYGYTFGSGTRLTVV.

This sequence joins TRBV11-3 and TRBJ2-3, with 11 bases lining up with TRBD2. The CDR3 contains 15 residues. Germline V gives CDR1 SGHNT, CDR2 YENEEA. Trimming took 3 bases from V and 8 from J; bases not matched to a gene: 7. CDR3 amino acids: CASSLEGSGRGTQYF. The CDR3, as DNA: TGTGCCAGCAGCTTGGAAGGTAGCGGGAGGGGTACGCAGTATTTT. Drawing the rest from reference TRBV11-3 and TRBJ2-3, the complete variable domain is EAGVVQSPRYKIIEKKQPVAFWCNPISGHNTLYWYLQNLGQGPELLIRYENEEAVDDSQLPKDRFSAERLKGVDSTLKIQPAELGDSAVYLCASSLEGSGRGTQYFGPGTRLTVL.

The V call is TRBV4-2, the J call TRBJ1-4; a possible D gene is TRBD1 (5 bases). The V end was cut by 3 bases, the J end by 0 bases, with 17 bases between. This CDR3 is built from 18 residues. CDR1 and CDR2 (germline): LGHNA, YNFKEQ. CDR3 in amino acids: CASSHARTGTSTNEKLFF. CDR3 DNA: TGTGCCAGCAGCCACGCCCGAACAGGTACTTCAACTAATGAAAAACTGTTTTTT.

This clone was counted once. This chain uses TRBV30 with TRBJ2-7; the D gene is possibly TRBD1 (5 bases). This CDR3 comprises 14 residues. V was pared by 5 bases and J by 6 bases, with 20 bases between. The germline gives CDR1 GTSNPN, CDR2 SVGIG (reference sequence). The CDR3 bases are TGTGCCTGGGTGGATTTTCGACAGACCCTCGAGCAGTACTTC. Encoded protein: CAWVDFRQTLEQYF.

The chain uses TRBV9 and TRBJ2-1; 12 bases agree with TRBD2. Looked up from germline, CDR1 is SGDLS and CDR2 is YYNGEE. Losses at the gene ends were 3 bases for V and 7 bases for J; bases not matched to a gene: 8. The CDR3 spans 16 residues. CDR3 region: CASSGPSGGAWNEQFF. CDR3 coding DNA: TGTGCCAGCAGCGGACCTAGCGGGGGGGCGTGGAATGAGCAGTTCTTC.

The chain has TRBV11-1 and TRBJ2-1, with a tentative D call TRBD1 (6 bases). Germline assignment: CDR1 SGHAT and CDR2 FQDESV (reference sequence). This CDR3 spans 15 amino acids. Trimming took off 4 bases at V and 7 bases at J, with 17 bases between the two ends. CDR3 DNA sequence: TGTGCCAGCAGCTCCACAGGGAAGTCGGGTAATGAGCAGTTCTTC. It is translated as CASSSTGKSGNEQFF.

This clone was observed a single time. The chain combines TRBV6-5 with TRBJ2-7; TRBD1 might be the D (5 bases). Trimming removed 6 bases at V and 2 bases at J, with 14 bases between. CDR3 length: 14 amino acids. Germline V gene data show CDR1 as MNHEY and CDR2 as SVGAGI. CDR3 protein: CASSPLGRAYEQYF. The CDR3 DNA is TGTGCCAGCAGCCCCCTCGGCAGGGCCTACGAGCAGTACTTC.

The chain carries TRBV14 and TRBJ1-5, with 9 bases matching TRBD1. The trim removed 1 base at V and 7 bases at J, leaving 8 bases unmatched. CDR1 is SGHDN and CDR2 is FVKESK in the germline V gene. The CDR3 runs to 16 residues. For the CDR3, the DNA is TGTGCCAGCAGCCAAGGGGGACAGGGAACGCACCAGCCCCAGCATTTT. The encoded protein is CASSQGGQGTHQPQHF.

The V gene is TRBV18, the J gene TRBJ1-6; D gene uncertain. Germline CDR1 and CDR2: KGHSH and LQKENI. The CDR3 contains 19 residues. Trimming removed 6 bases from V and 4 bases from J, with 25 bases in between. In DNA form, the CDR3 reads TGTGCCAGCTCCCCCCGCTTTTTCTCATCCTCGGGATATAATTCACCCCTCCACTTT. This translates into CASSPRFFSSSGYNSPLHF. Based on the CDR3 plus reference TRBV18 and TRBJ1-6, the full variable domain is NAGVMQNPRHLVRRRGQEARLRCSPMKGHSHVYWYRQLPEEGLKFMVYLQKENIIDESGMPKERFSAEFPKEGPSILRIQQVVRGDSAAYFCASSPRFFSSSGYNSPLHFGNGTRLTVT.

In this sample, this clone turned up a few times. The chain is built from TRBV6-1 and TRBJ2-7; TRBD2 agrees at 10 bases. This CDR3 contains 15 residues. CDR1 MNHNS and CDR2 SASEGT come from the germline V gene. V lost 11 bases, J lost 1 base, and 11 bases stayed unmatched. The chain's CDR3 is CAALPKREGSYEQYF. The CDR3 bases are TGTGCCGCCCTGCCGAAGCGGGAGGGATCCTACGAGCAGTACTTC.

V usage is TRBV5-6 and J usage is TRBJ1-1, with TRBD1 identical over 7 bases. The germline gives CDR1 SGHDT, CDR2 YYEEEE. The CDR3 loop spans 14 amino acids. Losses at the gene ends were 4 bases for V and 0 bases for J; bases not matched to a gene: 3. In DNA, the CDR3 is TGTGCCAGCAGCACAGGGGTTTTGAACACTGAAGCTTTCTTT. It encodes CASSTGVLNTEAFF.

V gene TRBV9 combines with J gene TRBJ2-5, with D hard to call. This CDR3 has 13 amino acids. CDR1 is SGDLS and CDR2 is YYNGEE in the germline V gene. Trimming stripped 2 bases from V and 5 bases from J, with 10 bases between. CDR3 amino acids: CASSVTERETQYF. The CDR3, as DNA: TGTGCCAGCAGCGTGACTGAGAGGGAGACCCAGTACTTC.

This chain joins TRBV19 and TRBJ2-7, with TRBD2 as a possible D gene (6 bases). CDR3 length equals 13 residues. Per germline, CDR1 LNHDA and CDR2 SQIVND (reference sequence). The V and J ends lost 10 bases and 3 bases respectively, with 16 bases between them. The CDR3 bases are TGTGCCACTACGCCGGAGGGAAGCTACGAGCAGTACTTC. It specifies CATTPEGSYEQYF.

V and J are TRBV4-2 and TRBJ2-3; 7 nucleotides line up with TRBD2. V lost 0 bases and J lost 5; bases outside the gene matches: 5. The CDR3 totals 15 residues. CDR1 is LGHNA, CDR2 YNFKEQ, per germline. The CDR3: CASSQDVASGDTQYF. CDR3 nucleotides: TGTGCCAGCAGCCAAGATGTTGCTAGCGGAGATACGCAGTATTTT.

The V and J genes are TRBV7-9 and TRBJ1-1; TRBD1 aligns across 11 bases. CDR3 length: 16 residues. With V trimmed by 5 bases and J by 6 bases, 11 bases remained unmatched. The germline CDR1 and CDR2 sequences are SEHNR and FQNEAQ (reference sequence). The CDR3 nucleotides are TGTGCCAGCAGCCCCACCTCAGGACAGGGGGCGCCTGAAGCTTTCTTT. Its translation is CASSPTSGQGAPEAFF.

The rearrangement uses TRBV10-3 and TRBJ2-3; no clear D. The CDR3 loop spans 13 amino acids. V shed 0 bases and J shed 7 bases, with 8 bases lying between them. In germline, CDR1 is ENHRY, CDR2 SYGVKD. CDR3 nucleotide sequence: TGTGCCATCAGTGAGTCTGACGGGTATACGCAGTATTTT. It encodes CAISESDGYTQYF.

The rearrangement uses TRBV13 and TRBJ2-7, with D perhaps TRBD2 (5 bases). The germline gives CDR1 PRHDT, CDR2 FYEKMQ (reference sequence). V lost 1 base and J lost 6, with 10 bases in between. This CDR3 has 13 amino acids. CDR3 DNA: TGTGCCAGCAGCTTAGATGGACTGGGCGAGCAGTACTTC. It is translated as CASSLDGLGEQYF. Based on the CDR3 plus reference TRBV13 and TRBJ2-7, the full variable domain is AAGVIQSPRHLIKEKRETATLKCYPIPRHDTVYWYQQGPGQDPQFLISFYEKMQSDKGSIPDRFSAQQFSDYHSELNMSSLELGDSALYFCASSLDGLGEQYFGPGTRLTVT.